This record concerns one T cell receptor (beta chain) sequence. The data were taken from a study of blood T cell repertoires in COVID-19. Looking at the study overall: Collection of acute and convalescent COVID-19 samples took place in the United States, Italy and Spain. PBMCs, B-cell-depleted T cells, or T cells provided the cDNA or gDNA that made up the material.

J lost 3 bases, V lost 4 bases, and 6 bases had no gene match. The CDR3 length is 15 residues. The germline V gene has CDR1 SNHLY and CDR2 FYNNEI. In the original processing: Amplifying reference gene primers gave estimates of nucleated cell counts. The method was immunoSEQ multiplex PCR; TCRdb's version includes in-frame clones alone and lacks a portion of them. Clonal size and the V and J genes are those of that table, whereas D and trimming came from the DNA. The sample includes 130,000 or so clones, roughly 84% of them seen just once. Patients from Seattle were sampled longitudinally, starting during active infection.

The sample comprised peripheral blood. The chain combines TRBV2 with TRBJ2-4, with 7 positions matching TRBD1. The TCR originated in a man aged 25 to 45 with COVID-19, enrolled during active disease. The CDR3 reads CASSASGGVKNIQYF. DNA of the CDR3: TGTGCCAGCAGTGCCTCAGGGGGTGTCAAAAACATTCAGTACTTC.